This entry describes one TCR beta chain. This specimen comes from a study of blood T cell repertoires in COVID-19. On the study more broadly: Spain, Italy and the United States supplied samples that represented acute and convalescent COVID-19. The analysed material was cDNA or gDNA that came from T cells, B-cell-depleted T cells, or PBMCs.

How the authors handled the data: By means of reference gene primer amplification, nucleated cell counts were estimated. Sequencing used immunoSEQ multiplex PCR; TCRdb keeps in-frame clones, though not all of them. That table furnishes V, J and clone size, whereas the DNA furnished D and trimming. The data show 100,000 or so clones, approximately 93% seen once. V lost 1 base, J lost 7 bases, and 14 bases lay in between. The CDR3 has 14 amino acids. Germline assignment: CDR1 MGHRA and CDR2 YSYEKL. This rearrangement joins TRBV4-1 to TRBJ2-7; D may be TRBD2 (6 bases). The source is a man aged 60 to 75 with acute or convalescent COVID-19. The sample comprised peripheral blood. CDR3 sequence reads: CASSQALGGGEQYF. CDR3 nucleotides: TGCGCCAGCAGCCAAGCGCTCGGGGGTGGGGAGCAGTACTTC.